These T cell receptor beta chains were read from a single sample in a study of identical twins. MiXCR, run by TCRdb on the 5' RACE reads, gives a single entry per CDR3 protein. The sample has approximately 500,000 distinct CDR3 sequences, more than 20% seen once. The data were also submitted as part of a second study, on T cells expressing NK-cell markers.

Sequencing input: CD4+ T cells sorted from blood. The receptors originated from a woman in her late teens or twenties in good health. Each CDR3 is given with its conserved first and last residue. D genes are given only for firm matches. Not all rows give a size; the values are once, few, many and, for expanded clones, a class.

>TRBJ2-1|TRBD2|few|TRBV20-1
TGCAGTGCTAGGGGACTAGCGGGAAGTGGCGGCTCCTACAATGAGCAGTTCTTC
CSARGLAGSGGSYNEQFF
>TRBJ2-1|TRBD2|few|TRBV11-1
TGTGCCAGCAGCGCATTACTAGCGGGGGGTTACAATGAGCAGTTCTTC
CASSALLAGGYNEQFF
>TRBJ2-5|NA|few|TRBV5-1
TGCGCCAGCAGCTACGAAGAGACCCAGTACTTC
CASSYEETQYF
>TRBJ2-1|NA|NA|TRBV20-1
TGCAGTGCTAGCTCCGCAGGCCTCAATGAGCAGTTCTTC
CSASSAGLNEQFF
>TRBJ2-5|NA|NA|TRBV9
TGTGCCAGCAGCGTAGCAAAAGGGCGCGAGACCCAGTACTTC
CASSVAKGRETQYF
>TRBJ1-4|TRBD1|NA|TRBV27
TGTGCCAGCAGTTTAACGGGACAGGGGGCCCTAACTAATGAAAAACTGTTTTTT
CASSLTGQGALTNEKLFF
>TRBJ1-1|NA|few|TRBV25-1
TGTGCCAGACGGGCCCAGCCTGAAGCTTTCTTT
CARRAQPEAFF
>TRBJ2-5|NA|NA|TRBV6-2/TRBV6-3
TGTGCCAGCATTCCCGGGACCGAAGAGACCCAGTACTTC
CASIPGTEETQYF
>TRBJ2-2|NA|few|TRBV12-5
TGTGCTAGTGGTTTGGGGCAGGGGGAGCTGTTTTTT
CASGLGQGELFF
>TRBJ2-2|TRBD1|NA|TRBV5-1
TGCGCCAGCAGCGCCGGGACAGACGCGGGGGAGCTGTTTTTT
CASSAGTDAGELFF
>TRBJ1-2|NA|NA|TRBV9
TGTGCCAGCAGCGTACAGGCTTATGGCTACACCTTC
CASSVQAYGYTF
>TRBJ2-7|TRBD2|few|TRBV20-1
TGCAGTGCTTATACCGGGACTAGGGGTTCCGAGCAGTACTTC
CSAYTGTRGSEQYF
>TRBJ2-1|NA|few|TRBV5-8
TGTGCCAGCCGACGAACGGGGGGCATCAATGAGCAGTTCTTC
CASRRTGGINEQFF
>TRBJ2-1|NA|few|TRBV29-1
TGCAGCGTTGACTCCGACTCCCGGAATGAGCAGTTCTTC
CSVDSDSRNEQFF
>TRBJ2-1|NA|NA|TRBV18
TGTGCCAGCTCACCAAACGGGGCCTACAATGAGCAGTTCTTC
CASSPNGAYNEQFF
>TRBJ2-6|NA|NA|TRBV30
TGTGCCTGCAACAGGGGAGGTGGGGCCAACGTCCTGACTTTC
CACNRGGGANVLTF
>TRBJ2-2|TRBD1|few|TRBV18
TGTGCCAGCTCACCACGAGGACAGGGCTCCACCGGGGAGCTGTTTTTT
CASSPRGQGSTGELFF
>TRBJ2-1|NA|NA|TRBV3-1
TGTGCCAGCAGCCATGATAAGGGGACTCCCGGGGGGCATGAGCAGTTCTTC
CASSHDKGTPGGHEQFF
>TRBJ2-7|NA|NA|TRBV28
TGTGCCAGCAGTTGGGCCTACGAGCAGTACTTC
CASSWAYEQYF
>TRBJ2-1|TRBD2|NA|TRBV12-3/TRBV12-4
TGTGCCAGCAGTACTAGCGGGGGAAACAATGAGCAGTTCTTC
CASSTSGGNNEQFF
>TRBJ2-1|TRBD2|few|TRBV25-1
TGTGCCAGCAGGCTTACTAGCGGGAGGCCGGGTCCGGGGGAATTC
CASRLTSGRPGPGEF
>TRBJ2-2|NA|NA|TRBV7-2
TGTGCCAGCAGCCAACGGGCCCGGGAGCTGTTTTTT
CASSQRARELFF
>TRBJ2-3|NA|few|TRBV14
TGTGCCAGCAGCCGAATCCGAAGCACAGATACGCAGTATTTT
CASSRIRSTDTQYF
>TRBJ2-5|NA|NA|TRBV12-3/TRBV12-4
TGTGCCAGCAGTGCCCTAGCCGGGGTACAAGAGACCCAGTACTTC
CASSALAGVQETQYF
>TRBJ2-2|NA|few|TRBV28
TGTGCCAGCAGTTCCCTCTTGAACACCGGGGAGCTGTTTTTT
CASSSLLNTGELFF
>TRBJ2-7|NA|NA|TRBV7-2
TGTGCCAGCAGCTTCACTTCGAGGGGTGAATACGAGCAGTACTTC
CASSFTSRGEYEQYF
>TRBJ2-1|NA|NA|TRBV12-3/TRBV12-4
TGTGCCAGCAGTTTAGTAGGGTTGGGGTTGCAGTTCTTC
CASSLVGLGLQFF
>TRBJ1-1|NA|NA|TRBV6-2/TRBV6-3
TGTGCCAGCAGTTACACCTCGAGCACTGAAGCTTTCTTT
CASSYTSSTEAFF
>TRBJ2-7|NA|NA|TRBV20-1
TGCATTTCGGACTGTTCCTACGAGCAGTACTTC
CISDCSYEQYF
>TRBJ2-7|NA|NA|TRBV19
TGTGCCAGTCGCAGGCGCGGACAGACCTACGAGCAGTACTTC
CASRRRGQTYEQYF
>TRBJ2-7|TRBD2|few|TRBV20-1
TGCAGTGCTAGAGATCGGGCTAGCGGTACCTACGAGCAGTACTTC
CSARDRASGTYEQYF
>TRBJ2-1|NA|few|TRBV20-1
TGCAGTGCTCCTCTTATAGGAGACTACAATGAGCAGTTCTTC
CSAPLIGDYNEQFF
>TRBJ2-1|TRBD1|many|TRBV2
TGTGCCAGCAGTCTCTATGGCCCCGGGACAGCTTACAATGAGCAGTTCTTC
CASSLYGPGTAYNEQFF
>TRBJ2-7|NA|NA|TRBV2
TGTGCCAGCACCCCTGTCCGGGACGCCTACGAGCAGTACTTC
CASTPVRDAYEQYF
>TRBJ1-1|NA|many|TRBV20-1
TGCAGTGCTAGAGTTTGGGGGGGAAACACTGAAGCTTTCTTT
CSARVWGGNTEAFF
>TRBJ2-1|NA|few|TRBV9
TGTGCCAGCAGCGTAGGTCTTGGGGGGCAGTTCTTC
CASSVGLGGQFF
>TRBJ2-1|TRBD2|many|TRBV5-1
TGCGCCAGCAGCTTGATCGGGGGGAGCTCCTACAATGAGCAGTTCTTC
CASSLIGGSSYNEQFF